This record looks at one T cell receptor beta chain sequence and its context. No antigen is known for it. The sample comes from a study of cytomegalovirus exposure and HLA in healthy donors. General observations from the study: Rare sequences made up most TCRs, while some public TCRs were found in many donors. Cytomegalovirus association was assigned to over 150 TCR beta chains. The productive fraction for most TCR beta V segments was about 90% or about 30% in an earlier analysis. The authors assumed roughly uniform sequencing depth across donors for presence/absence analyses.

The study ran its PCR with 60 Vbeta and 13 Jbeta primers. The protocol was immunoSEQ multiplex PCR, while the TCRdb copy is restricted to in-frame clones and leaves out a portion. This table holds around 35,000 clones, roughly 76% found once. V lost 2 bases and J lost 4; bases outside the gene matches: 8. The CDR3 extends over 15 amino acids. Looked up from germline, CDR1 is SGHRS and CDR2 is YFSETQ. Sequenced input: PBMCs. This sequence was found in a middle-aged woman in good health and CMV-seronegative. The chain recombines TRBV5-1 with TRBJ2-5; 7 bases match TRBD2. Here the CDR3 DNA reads TGCGCCAGCAGCTTCCTTTGGAGCGGGGTAGAGACCCAGTACTTC. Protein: CASSFLWSGVETQYF.